These 9 T cell receptor beta chains were sequenced from one sample in a study of identifying expanded T cells in peripheral blood. Some clones are missing from TCRdb's copy, which holds only in-frame ones; the method was immunoSEQ multiplex PCR. The data show 120,000 or so clones, with around 84% seen just once and 2.5% to 3.5% held by the top ten. Sample: blood. These receptor sequences come from a person aged 18-70 years in good health.

The V gene is TRBV6-5, the J gene TRBJ2-6; D may be TRBD1 (6 bases). The CDR3 totals 15 residues. V was pared by 7 bases and J by 0 bases, with 10 bases between. Germline CDR1 is MNHEY and CDR2 is SVGAGI. The CDR3 DNA reads TGTGCCAGCACTGGGACAAGCTCTGGGGCCAACGTCCTGACTTTC. It encodes CASTGTSSGANVLTF.

The chain is built from TRBV4-1 and TRBJ1-2; D remains unclear. Germline CDR1 and CDR2: MGHRA and YSYEKL. Deletions cut 2 bases from V and 7 bases from J, with 11 bases between. The CDR3 consists of 13 residues. The CDR3 reads CASSQPREFGYTF. CDR3 bases: TGCGCCAGCAGCCAACCTCGGGAATTTGGCTACACCTTC.

The chain combines TRBV12-5 with TRBJ2-7; D remains unclear. Between the trimmed V and J ends, which lost 2 bases and 7 bases, there was a span of 9 bases. Germline V gene lookup returns CDR1 LGHNT and CDR2 FRNRAP. The CDR3 runs to 12 residues. For the CDR3, the DNA is TGTGCTAGTGGTTTGTCTGTGAGGGAGCAGTACTTC. Translated, it gives CASGLSVREQYF.

The chain employs TRBV18 and TRBJ1-1; no definite D call. The CDR3 loop spans 16 amino acids. With 2 bases removed from V and 1 base from J, the gap between germline ends came to 14 bases. The germline gives CDR1 KGHSH, CDR2 LQKENI. This chain's CDR3 is CASSPWAPPWNTEAFF. The DNA of the CDR3 is TGTGCCAGCTCACCATGGGCCCCGCCCTGGAACACTGAAGCTTTCTTT.

This clone was seen more than once but under ten times. The rearrangement links TRBV7-9 to TRBJ1-6; TRBD1 matches at 11 bases. The CDR3 is made up of 16 amino acids. V gave up 3 bases and J gave up 9 bases; unmatched junction bases: 7. The germline V gene has CDR1 SEHNR and CDR2 FQNEAQ (reference sequence). The DNA of the CDR3 is TGTGCCAGCAGCTTCGACTTGGGACAGGGGGTTTCACCCCTCCACTTT. Amino acid sequence: CASSFDLGQGVSPLHF.

This chain links TRBV11-2 with TRBJ2-5; D may be TRBD1 (6 bases). This CDR3 has 15 residues. V was clipped by 1 base and J by 0 bases, with 9 bases between them. Germline values: CDR1 SGHAT, CDR2 FQNNGV. CDR3 DNA: TGTGCCAGCAGCTTAGGGGGGCGGGACCAAGAGACCCAGTACTTC. Its protein is CASSLGGRDQETQYF.

This clone was seen many times. V usage is TRBV19 and J usage is TRBJ2-7; 9 nucleotides match TRBD2. CDR1 and CDR2 from the germline V gene are LNHDA and SQIVND (reference sequence). The CDR3 has 15 amino acids. Trimming cost V 7 bases and J 3 bases; bases outside gene matches: 10. In DNA, the CDR3 is TGTGCCAGTACTCAAGAGGGACTAGCCGGCTACGAGCAGTACTTC. Protein product: CASTQEGLAGYEQYF.

V usage is TRBV6-6 and J usage is TRBJ1-1, with D maybe TRBD1 (6 bases). This CDR3 spans 13 amino acids. Trimming took 6 bases from V and 7 from J, leaving 15 bases between them. The germline V gene has CDR1 MNHNY and CDR2 SVGAGI (reference sequence). The CDR3 reads CASSNQGRSEAFF. The DNA for the CDR3 is TGTGCCAGCAGCAACCAGGGGAGGAGTGAAGCTTTCTTT.

Concerning this clone itself: This sample also contains other DNA sequences that code for the same CDR3. The rearrangement links TRBV27 to TRBJ1-2, with 7 positions matching TRBD1. Germline assignment: CDR1 MNHEY and CDR2 SMNVEV (reference sequence). The CDR3 is made up of 13 amino acids. V was clipped by 3 bases and J by 4 bases; unmatched bases: 2. CDR3 protein: CASSFSGGYGYTF. CDR3 coding DNA: TGTGCCAGCAGTTTTTCAGGGGGCTATGGCTACACCTTC.